The 9 T cell receptor beta chains below all came from one sample that was sequenced in a study of blood T cell repertoires in COVID-19. Assay used: immunoSEQ multiplex PCR; TCRdb lists only in-frame clones, some missing. The sample records more than 150,000 clones, 65% to 85% being singletons. Input material: peripheral blood. These receptors were taken from an elderly woman with acute or convalescent COVID-19.

The rearrangement uses TRBV5-4 and TRBJ2-5, with 7 bases identical to TRBD2. The CDR3 totals 14 residues. The germline gives CDR1 SGHNT, CDR2 YYREEE (reference sequence). Trimming at V came to 4 bases and at J to 4 bases, leaving 7 bases not matched to a gene. The CDR3 region has the DNA TGTGCCAGCAGCCGACAGTCGGGAGGAGAGACCCAGTACTTC. Amino acid sequence: CASSRQSGGETQYF. Looking up the rest from reference TRBV5-4 and TRBJ2-5 gives the full variable domain: ETGVTQSPTHLIKTRGQQVTLRCSSQSGHNTVSWYQQALGQGPQFIFQYYREEENGRGNFPPRFSGLQFPNYSSELNVNALELDDSALYLCASSRQSGGETQYFGPGTRLLVL.

In its sample, this clone was seen a few times. The chain employs TRBV19 and TRBJ1-2; no clear D. Trimming removed 7 bases from V and 4 bases from J, with 16 bases in between. Germline CDR1 and CDR2: LNHDA and SQIVND (reference sequence). The CDR3 covers 14 residues. The CDR3 here is CASKRLEGPYGYTF. CDR3 in DNA: TGTGCCAGTAAGCGGTTAGAGGGCCCCTATGGCTACACCTTC.

The J gene is TRBJ2-1, the V gene TRBV30; weak D call: TRBD1 (7 bases). The CDR3 covers 11 residues. V lost 4 bases and J lost 9, with 10 bases in between. Germline V CDR1 and CDR2: GTSNPN, SVGIG (reference sequence). The CDR3 sequence is CAWTGGIEQFF. The CDR3 DNA follows: TGTGCCTGGACAGGGGGGATTGAGCAGTTCTTC. Combining the CDR3 with reference TRBV30 and TRBJ2-1 gives the whole variable domain SQTIHQWPATLVQPVGSPLSLECTVEGTSNPNLYWYRQAAGRGLQLLFYSVGIGQISSEVPQNLSASRPQDRQFILSSKKLLLSDSGFYLCAWTGGIEQFFGPGTRLTVL.

The chain recombines TRBV6-5 with TRBJ2-7; the match to TRBD1 covers 8 bases. Germline V lookup: CDR1 MNHEY, CDR2 SVGAGI. V trimming: 4 bases; J trimming: 4 bases; junction bases outside the gene matches: 6. This CDR3 contains 14 residues. CDR3 protein: CASSWDRLMYEQYF. The CDR3 nucleotides read TGTGCCAGCAGTTGGGACAGGCTGATGTACGAGCAGTACTTC.

The chain combines TRBV10-3 with TRBJ2-7; D unresolved. V dropped 3 bases and J dropped 3 bases, with 15 bases sitting between them. Germline V CDR1 and CDR2: ENHRY, SYGVKD. The CDR3 is 15 residues long. Written as DNA, the CDR3 is TGTGCCATCAGTGATCCGCCGGGTATGAGCTACGAGCAGTACTTC. This gives the protein CAISDPPGMSYEQYF.

The chain combines TRBV28 with TRBJ1-1; weak D call: TRBD1 (5 bases). V was shortened by 3 bases and J by 11 bases, with 10 bases between the two germline ends. CDR1 is MDHEN, CDR2 SYDVKM, per germline. This CDR3 spans 11 amino acids. The CDR3 region has the DNA TGTGCCAGCAGTTTGGGCAGGGTTGCTTTCTTT. Its translation: CASSLGRVAFF.

The V gene is TRBV5-6, the J gene TRBJ1-4; no firm D call. Trimming took 1 base from V and 3 from J, leaving 4 bases between them. This CDR3 is 13 amino acids long. The germline CDR1 and CDR2 sequences are SGHDT and YYEEEE. The CDR3 sequence is CASSLLSNEKLFF. In DNA, the CDR3 is TGTGCCAGCAGCTTGTTATCTAATGAAAAACTGTTTTTT.

The chain is built from TRBV6-5 and TRBJ2-1; the D gene is possibly TRBD1 (6 bases). The length of the CDR3 is 13 residues. Germline V gene sequence: CDR1 MNHEY, CDR2 SVGAGI. Trimming left V 6 bases short and J 9 bases short, with 15 bases between. CDR3 amino acids: CASRQGGRLEQFF. As DNA, the CDR3 is TGTGCCAGCAGACAGGGCGGACGCCTTGAGCAGTTCTTC.

Only one count was recorded for this clone. The chain couples TRBV28 to TRBJ2-2; no reliable D call. Germline lookup yields CDR1 MDHEN and CDR2 SYDVKM. This CDR3 comprises 15 residues. V lost 5 bases to trimming and J lost 0 bases, with 10 bases between them. CDR3: CASSGQVANTGELFF. The CDR3, as DNA: TGTGCCAGCAGTGGGCAGGTTGCGAACACCGGGGAGCTGTTTTTT.